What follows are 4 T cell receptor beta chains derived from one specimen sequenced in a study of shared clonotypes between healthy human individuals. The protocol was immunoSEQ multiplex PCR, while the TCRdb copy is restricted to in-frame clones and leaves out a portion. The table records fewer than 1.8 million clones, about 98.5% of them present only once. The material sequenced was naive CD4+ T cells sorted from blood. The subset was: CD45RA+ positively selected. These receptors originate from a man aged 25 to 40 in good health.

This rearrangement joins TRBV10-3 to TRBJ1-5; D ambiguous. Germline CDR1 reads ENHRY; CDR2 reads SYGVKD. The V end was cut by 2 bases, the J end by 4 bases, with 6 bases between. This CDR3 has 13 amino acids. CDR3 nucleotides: TGTGCCATCAGTGAGGGCCTAAATCAGCCCCAGCATTTT. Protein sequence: CAISEGLNQPQHF.

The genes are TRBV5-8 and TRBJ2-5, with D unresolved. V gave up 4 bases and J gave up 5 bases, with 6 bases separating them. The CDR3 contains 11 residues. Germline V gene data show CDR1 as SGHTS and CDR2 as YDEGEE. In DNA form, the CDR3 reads TGTGCCAGCAGCCCTTTGGAGACCCAGTACTTC. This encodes CASSPLETQYF.

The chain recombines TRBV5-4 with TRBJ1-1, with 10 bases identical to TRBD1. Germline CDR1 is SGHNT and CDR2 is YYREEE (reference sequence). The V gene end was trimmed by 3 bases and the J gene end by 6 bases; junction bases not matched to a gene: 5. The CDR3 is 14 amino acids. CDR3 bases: TGTGCCAGCAGCTGGGGACAGGGGATGGCTGAAGCTTTCTTT. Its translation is CASSWGQGMAEAFF.

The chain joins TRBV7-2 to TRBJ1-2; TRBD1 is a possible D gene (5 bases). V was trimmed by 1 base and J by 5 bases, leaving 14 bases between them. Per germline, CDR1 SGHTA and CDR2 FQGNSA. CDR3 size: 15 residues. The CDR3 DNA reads TGTGCCAGCAGCTTAGAAGGCGCAGGGCCATATGGCTACACCTTC. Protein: CASSLEGAGPYGYTF.